These 30 T cell receptor beta chains originate from one sample sequenced in a study of blood T cells in healthy people across ages. Sample-barcoded 5' priming and a J-beta primer mix drove a second PCR of roughly 6 to 12 cycles. TCRdb redid the calling of the 5' RACE reads with MiXCR, one entry per CDR3 protein. This sample has 700,000 to 900,000 distinct CDR3 sequences; around 24% occur once, and the top ten carry under 3%. A further study also used this sample, focusing on T cells of mothers and their children.

Sequenced sample: blood. Receptors were obtained from a boy younger than 18 in good health.

This chain links TRBV29-1 with TRBJ2-7; 7 nucleotides match TRBD1. CDR1 is SQVTM, CDR2 ANQGSEA, per germline. CDR3 length equals 13 residues. The trim removed 7 bases at V and 3 bases at J, leaving 9 bases unmatched. The CDR3 bases are TGCAGCGCTGGGGACAGTACGTACTACGAGCAGTACTTC. Amino acid sequence: CSAGDSTYYEQYF.

The V and J genes are TRBV7-2 and TRBJ2-7; a weak D match, TRBD2 (7 bases). The DNA end is more similar to TRBJ2-5, so the J call may be wrong. The germline V gene has CDR1 SGHTA and CDR2 FQGNSA. CDR3 size: 16 residues. CDR3 sequence: CASSLGGGGLGETQYF. The CDR3 coding sequence is TGTGCCAGCAGCTTAGGAGGCGGGGGCCTTGGAGAGACCCAGTACTTC.

The chain is built from TRBV12-3 or TRBV12-4 and TRBJ2-7, with 9 bases aligning to TRBD1. The V segment lost 6 bases and the J segment 2 bases; nucleotides outside the gene matches: 11. The CDR3 sequence is 16 residues long. CDR3: CASSSGTGPSTYEQYF. CDR3 nucleotide sequence: TGTGCCAGCAGCTCCGGGACAGGGCCTTCTACCTACGAGCAGTACTTC.

The chain has TRBV12-3 or TRBV12-4 and TRBJ2-1; 10 bases are shared with TRBD2. TRBJ2-7 matches the DNA end more closely, so the J call is doubtful. CDR3 length: 14 residues. CDR3 coding DNA: TGTGCCAGCAGTCCCCTAGCGGGGGCCCCCAAGCAGTACTTC. Translation gives CASSPLAGAPKQYF.

The V and J genes are TRBV11-2 and TRBJ2-4; D unclear. The CDR3 is 13 residues long. Trimming took off 3 bases at V and 6 bases at J, with 9 bases between the two ends. Germline values: CDR1 SGHAT, CDR2 FQNNGV. The chain's CDR3 is CASSFVTGNIQYF. CDR3 bases: TGTGCCAGCAGCTTTGTGACGGGAAACATTCAGTACTTC.

In its sample, this clonotype was seen a few times. This sequence joins TRBV12-3 or TRBV12-4 and TRBJ1-2, with a weak D call TRBD1 (6 bases). Trimming took off 3 bases at V and 1 base at J, with 12 bases between the two ends. The CDR3 covers 15 residues. CDR3 DNA: TGTGCCAGCAGTTTCCACAGGGAACTTAACTATGGCTACACCTTC. It translates to CASSFHRELNYGYTF.

This clonotype was detected only a few times. The chain uses TRBV7-2 and TRBJ2-7; 8 bases are a match to TRBD2. V lost 2 bases, J lost 2 bases, and 14 bases stayed unmatched. The CDR3 is 18 amino acids. CDR1 SGHTA and CDR2 FQGNSA come from the germline V gene. CDR3 in DNA: TGTGCCAGCAGCTTAAGGGGGTACGAAGCGGGGGCCCCCTACGAGCAGTACTTC. It specifies CASSLRGYEAGAPYEQYF. The entire variable domain, with the rest obtained from reference TRBV7-2 and TRBJ2-7, is as follows: GAGVSQSPSNKVTEKGKDVELRCDPISGHTALYWYRQSLGQGLEFLIYFQGNSAPDKSGLPSDRFSAERTGGSVSTLTIQRTQQEDSAVYLCASSLRGYEAGAPYEQYFGPGTRLTVT.

The chain joins TRBV27 to TRBJ2-5; 12 nucleotides align to TRBD2. The V gene's germline CDR1 is MNHEY and CDR2 SMNVEV (reference sequence). Unmatched junction bases numbered 4, after V lost 6 bases and J lost 2 bases. The CDR3 loop spans 15 amino acids. DNA of the CDR3: TGTGCCAGCAGCGTTGGACTAGCGGGACAAGAGACCCAGTACTTC. It specifies CASSVGLAGQETQYF.

The rearrangement uses TRBV6-1 and TRBJ2-7; D possibly corresponds to TRBD1 (6 bases). This CDR3 spans 18 amino acids. CDR1 MNHNS and CDR2 SASEGT come from the germline V gene. V dropped 5 bases and J dropped 1 base, with 24 bases sitting between them. CDR3 sequence reads: CASSRPNHNREGSYEQYF. CDR3 coding DNA: TGTGCCAGCAGTCGTCCCAACCACAACAGGGAAGGATCCTACGAGCAGTACTTC.

The V call is TRBV6-1, the J call TRBJ2-4; 9 bases are shared with TRBD1. The CDR3 loop spans 16 amino acids. The V and J ends lost 5 bases and 1 base, in that order; junction bases with no gene match: 6. CDR1 and CDR2 (germline): MNHNS, SASEGT. CDR3 residues: CASSRDRGWAKNIQYF. CDR3 coding DNA: TGTGCCAGCAGTCGAGACAGGGGGTGGGCCAAAAACATTCAGTACTTC.

A few counts support this clonotype. This chain links TRBV7-2 with TRBJ2-7, with D unresolved. The V end was cut by 2 bases, the J end by 5 bases, with 10 bases between. CDR3 length: 13 residues. Germline values: CDR1 SGHTA, CDR2 FQGNSA. CDR3 sequence: CASSLSPRNEQYF. The CDR3 nucleotides read TGTGCCAGCAGCTTATCGCCGAGGAACGAGCAGTACTTC.

The gene calls are TRBV30 and TRBJ1-2; unclear D gene. Germline CDR1 GTSNPN, CDR2 SVGIG (reference sequence). The CDR3 is made up of 12 amino acids. Trimming shortened V by 2 bases and J by 8 bases, and 12 bases separated the two germline ends. CDR3 DNA sequence: TGTGCCTGGAGTCAGGTCACGGGAGGCTACACCTTC. As protein: CAWSQVTGGYTF. The variable domain in full, with the rest retrieved from reference TRBV30 and TRBJ1-2, is SQTIHQWPATLVQPVGSPLSLECTVEGTSNPNLYWYRQAAGRGLQLLFYSVGIGQISSEVPQNLSASRPQDRQFILSSKKLLLSDSGFYLCAWSQVTGGYTFGSGTRLTVV.

This rearrangement joins TRBV19 to TRBJ1-1, with 7 bases matching TRBD1. V dropped 5 bases and J dropped 0; count of bases not matched to a gene: 12. The germline gives CDR1 LNHDA, CDR2 SQIVND (reference sequence). The CDR3 totals 17 residues. The CDR3, as DNA: TGTGCCAGTAGTTACAGGGGACACTCATACATGAACACTGAAGCTTTCTTT. It encodes CASSYRGHSYMNTEAFF.

Notes on this clonotype: As the CDR3 is not closed by the conserved phenylalanine or tryptophan, this likely results from a read error. V is TRBV7-2 and J is TRBJ2-1; possible D gene TRBD2, 6 bases. This CDR3 is 15 amino acids long. CDR1 is SGHTA and CDR2 is FQGNSA in the germline V gene. V lost 4 bases to trimming and J lost 1 base, with 11 bases between them. The CDR3 loop reads CASSSSAGSYNEQFL. In nucleotides, the CDR3 is TGTGCCAGCAGCTCAAGCGCGGGGTCCTACAATGAGCAGTTCCTC.

V usage is TRBV28 and J usage is TRBJ2-5; perhaps TRBD2 as D (6 bases). CDR3 size: 13 residues. Germline-derived CDR1 and CDR2 are MDHEN and SYDVKM. Trimming shortened V by 7 bases and J by 4 bases, and 13 bases separated the two germline ends. The CDR3 coding sequence is TGTGCCAGCACCTGGGGGGTTCGAGAGACCCAGTACTTC. Translated, it gives CASTWGVRETQYF.

The chain's CDR3 is CASSELMTTDTQYF. DNA of the CDR3: TGTGCCAGCAGTGAATTAATGACCACAGATACGCAGTATTTT. The chain carries TRBV25-1 and TRBJ2-3; D is unclear. CDR3 length: 14 residues. Trimming shortened V by 1 base and J by 2 bases, and 7 bases separated the two germline ends. Germline CDR1 reads MGHDK; CDR2 reads SYGVNS.

This clonotype has at least ten counts. This rearrangement joins TRBV7-9 to TRBJ1-1, with 8 bases matching TRBD1. Germline CDR1 is SEHNR and CDR2 is FQNEAQ (reference sequence). The CDR3 consists of 15 residues. J lost 1 base, V lost 8 bases, and 9 bases had no gene match. The CDR3 sequence: CASAPQGGANTEAFF. Written as DNA, the CDR3 is TGTGCCAGCGCTCCACAGGGGGGTGCGAACACTGAAGCTTTCTTT.

This clonotype was counted between two and nine times. This sequence joins TRBV6-6 and TRBJ2-3; D is possibly TRBD1 (6 bases). Per germline, CDR1 MNHNY and CDR2 SVGAGI (reference sequence). The CDR3 covers 12 residues. The V and J ends lost 7 bases and 1 base respectively, with 6 bases between them. CDR3 coding DNA: TGTGCCAGCAACAGGGGCACAGATACGCAGTATTTT. Translated: CASNRGTDTQYF.

Only a few counts were recorded for this clonotype. The chain has TRBV18 and TRBJ2-5; D gene unclear. CDR3 size: 14 residues. Germline CDR1 KGHSH, CDR2 LQKENI. Trimming left V 0 bases short and J 1 base short, with 6 bases between. CDR3 bases: TGTGCCAGCTCACCACCCGGGTTCCAAGAGACCCAGTACTTC. Its protein product is CASSPPGFQETQYF. The full variable domain, with the rest looked up from reference TRBV18 and TRBJ2-5, is NAGVMQNPRHLVRRRGQEARLRCSPMKGHSHVYWYRQLPEEGLKFMVYLQKENIIDESGMPKERFSAEFPKEGPSILRIQQVVRGDSAAYFCASSPPGFQETQYFGPGTRLLVL.

The V call is TRBV6-2 or TRBV6-3, the J call TRBJ2-5; TRBD2 matches at 12 bases. This CDR3 has 18 residues. From germline, CDR1 is MNHEY and CDR2 SVGEGT. J gave up 4 bases and V 4 bases, and 13 bases lay outside the gene matches. The CDR3 DNA reads TGTGCCAGCAGTTTCTTCCCCGGACTAGCGGGGTCACCAGAGACCCAGTACTTC. This encodes CASSFFPGLAGSPETQYF.

The chain uses TRBV20-1 and TRBJ2-3, with D maybe TRBD2 (7 bases). The CDR3 consists of 13 residues. Trimming shortened V by 3 bases and J by 6 bases, and 13 bases separated the two germline ends. Germline CDR1 reads DFQATT; CDR2 reads SNEGSKA (reference sequence). This CDR3 reads CSARAAGADTQYF. DNA of the CDR3: TGCAGTGCTAGGGCTGCGGGGGCCGATACGCAGTATTTT.

This clonotype was observed a handful of times. CDR3 in DNA: TGTGCCAGCACCTGGACCGGGGCAGATACGCAGTATTTT. Translating gives CASTWTGADTQYF. V usage is TRBV25-1 and J usage is TRBJ2-3, with D tentatively TRBD2 (5 bases). Germline V gene lookup returns CDR1 MGHDK and CDR2 SYGVNS. V gave up 7 bases and J gave up 4 bases, with 12 bases separating them. This CDR3 comprises 13 residues.

The chain is built from TRBV7-9 and TRBJ2-2; D gene unclear. Germline V gene lookup returns CDR1 SEHNR and CDR2 FQNEAQ (reference sequence). There are 16 residues in the CDR3. V dropped 1 base and J dropped 4 bases, with 13 bases sitting between them. The CDR3 DNA sequence: TGTGCCAGCAGCTTAGACCTCTGGCAGTCCACCGGGGAGCTGTTTTTT. This translates into CASSLDLWQSTGELFF.

This clonotype was picked up a small number of times. The chain uses TRBV10-3 and TRBJ2-6, with 9 bases identical to TRBD1. CDR1 is ENHRY and CDR2 is SYGVKD in the germline V gene. The J segment lost 0 bases and the V segment lost 8 bases, leaving 8 bases of the junction unmatched. The CDR3 contains 17 residues. The CDR3 DNA reads as TGTGCCATCCGAAAGGACAGGGGACTCTCTGGGGCCAACGTCCTGACTTTC. Protein: CAIRKDRGLSGANVLTF.

This clonotype was counted between two and nine times. The V call is TRBV7-9, the J call TRBJ2-7, with 10 nucleotides matching TRBD1. V lost 5 bases and J lost 3; bases outside the gene matches: 4. The CDR3 extends over 14 amino acids. Germline V gene data show CDR1 as SEHNR and CDR2 as FQNEAQ (reference sequence). The CDR3, as DNA: TGTGCCAGCAGCCGGGGACAGGGGATCTACGAGCAGTACTTC. Translated: CASSRGQGIYEQYF.

This clonotype was seen a handful of times. The genes are TRBV28 and TRBJ1-4, with TRBD1 matching over 9 bases. Germline assignment: CDR1 MDHEN and CDR2 SYDVKM. J lost 13 bases, V lost 3 bases, and 3 bases had no gene match. The CDR3 extends over 12 amino acids. CDR3 loop: CASSLGTGRLFF. The CDR3 DNA reads as TGTGCCAGCAGTTTGGGGACAGGGCGACTGTTTTTT.

The chain couples TRBV12-3 or TRBV12-4 to TRBJ2-7, with D tentatively TRBD2 (6 bases). The CDR3 runs 15 residues. Trimming removed 6 bases at V and 3 bases at J, with 18 bases between. CDR3 sequence: CASSPLGRGDYEQYF. For the CDR3, the DNA is TGTGCCAGCAGCCCACTCGGACGCGGGGACTACGAGCAGTACTTC.

The chain employs TRBV10-3 and TRBJ1-1; D perhaps matches TRBD1 (5 bases). Trimming removed 11 bases at V and 4 bases at J, with 11 bases between. The CDR3 runs to 11 residues. Germline CDR1 ENHRY, CDR2 SYGVKD. The DNA for the CDR3 is TGTGCCTCAGGGATAGGCACTGAAGCTTTCTTT. This sequence encodes CASGIGTEAFF.

This chain uses TRBV12-3 or TRBV12-4 with TRBJ1-5; 8 bases agree with TRBD1. Trimming removed 8 bases from V and 4 bases from J; junction bases left unmatched: 10. The CDR3 runs 15 residues. The CDR3 loop is CASSRGTGKNQPQHF. The CDR3, as DNA: TGTGCCAGCTCCCGGGGGACAGGTAAAAATCAGCCCCAGCATTTT.

The chain combines TRBV24-1 with TRBJ2-1; D is unresolved. This CDR3 is built from 12 residues. CDR1 KGHDR and CDR2 SFDVKD come from the germline V gene. V dropped 1 base and J dropped 8 bases, with 5 bases sitting between them. The CDR3 nucleotides are TGTGCCACCAGTGATTTTCAGGATGAGCAGTTCTTC. Encoded protein: CATSDFQDEQFF.